This T cell receptor beta chain is drawn from a study of T cell changes during pregnancy in multiple sclerosis. The data were produced by immunoSEQ multiplex PCR, yet TCRdb's version contains in-frame clones alone and is incomplete. The data show about 45,000 clones, about 88% seen once. This clone was seen a handful of times. V dropped 1 base and J dropped 1; count of bases not matched to a gene: 5. This CDR3 spans 16 amino acids. CDR1 and CDR2 from the germline V gene are SGHTA and FQGNSA. Source: CD4+ T cells from peripheral blood mononuclear cells, taken in the first trimester of pregnancy. The chain uses TRBV7-2 and TRBJ2-5, with 8 positions matching TRBD2. The sequence was obtained from a female donor with multiple sclerosis, enrolled in a pregnancy study. The DNA for the CDR3 is TGTGCCAGCAGCTTAGGAGCACTAGCGGTCCAAGAGACCCAGTACTTC. It is translated as CASSLGALAVQETQYF.